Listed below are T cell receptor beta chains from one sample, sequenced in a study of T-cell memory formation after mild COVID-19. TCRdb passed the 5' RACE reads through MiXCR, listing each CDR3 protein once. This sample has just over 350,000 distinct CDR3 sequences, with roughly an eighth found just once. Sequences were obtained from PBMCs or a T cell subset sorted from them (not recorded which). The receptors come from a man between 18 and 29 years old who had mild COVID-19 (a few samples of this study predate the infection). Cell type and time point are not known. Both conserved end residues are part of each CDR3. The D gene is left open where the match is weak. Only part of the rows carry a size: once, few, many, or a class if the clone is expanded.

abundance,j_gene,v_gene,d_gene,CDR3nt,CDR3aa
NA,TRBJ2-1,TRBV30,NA,TGTGCCTGGACCTTCAGGGACCGCAGGAATGAGCAGTTCTTC,CAWTFRDRRNEQFF
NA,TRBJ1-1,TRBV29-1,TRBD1,TGCAGCGTTGTCGGGACAGGAGAGGGCTGGACTGAAGCTTTCTTT,CSVVGTGEGWTEAFF
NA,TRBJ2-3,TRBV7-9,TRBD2,TGTGCCAGCAGCTCCCAGAGCGGGGAGATGGATACGCAGTATTTT,CASSSQSGEMDTQYF
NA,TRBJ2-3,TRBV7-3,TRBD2,TGTGCCAGCAGCTTAAAGGCTAGCGGGGGCCGAGGTGATACGCAGTATTTT,CASSLKASGGRGDTQYF
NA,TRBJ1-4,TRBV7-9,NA,TGTGCCAGCAGCGAATGGGGGGTCGGCGAAAAACTGTTTTTT,CASSEWGVGEKLFF
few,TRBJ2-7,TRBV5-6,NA,TGTGCCAGCAGCTTGGAAGGGGGCTACGAGCAGTACTTC,CASSLEGGYEQYF
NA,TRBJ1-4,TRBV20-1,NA,TGCAGTGCTAGGCTGCAGGGGTCCCATGAAAAACTGTTTTTT,CSARLQGSHEKLFF
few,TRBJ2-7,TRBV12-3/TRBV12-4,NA,TGTGCCAGCTCAAGGACTGAGTCCTACGAGCAGTACTTC,CASSRTESYEQYF
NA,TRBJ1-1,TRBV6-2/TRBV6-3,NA,TGTGCCAGCAATCAGGGGAGCACTGAAGCTTTCTTT,CASNQGSTEAFF
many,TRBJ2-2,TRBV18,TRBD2,TGTGCCAGCTCACTCGGACTAGCGGGGGTCACCGGGGAGCTGTTTTTT,CASSLGLAGVTGELFF
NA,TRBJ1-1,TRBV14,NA,TGTGCCAGCAGCCAACAAACAGGTGGGAGTGAAGCTTTCTTT,CASSQQTGGSEAFF
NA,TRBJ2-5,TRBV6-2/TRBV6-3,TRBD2,TGTGCCAGCAGTACCATCTGGCGGGGGGCTAAACACGAGACCCAGTACTTC,CASSTIWRGAKHETQYF
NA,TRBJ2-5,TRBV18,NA,TGTGCCAGCTCACCCGGGCTAGGAGAAAAAACCCAGTACTTC,CASSPGLGEKTQYF
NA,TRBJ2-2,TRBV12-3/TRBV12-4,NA,TGTGCCGGGGGACGAAACACCGGGGAGCTGTTTTTT,CAGGRNTGELFF
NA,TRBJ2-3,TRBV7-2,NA,TGTGCCAGCAGCTTAGTTTCCAGGAGGGCAGATACGCAGTATTTT,CASSLVSRRADTQYF
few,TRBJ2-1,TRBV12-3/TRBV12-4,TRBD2,TGTGCCAGCAGTTTCTCTAGCGGAAGCTCCTACAATGAGCAGTTCTTC,CASSFSSGSSYNEQFF
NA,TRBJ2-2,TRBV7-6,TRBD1,TGTGCCAGCAGCCAAATACAACCAGGGGGCGGGGAGCTGTTTTTT,CASSQIQPGGGELFF
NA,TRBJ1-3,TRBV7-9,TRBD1,TGTGCCAGCAGCCTGACAGGGGTGAAGGGAGAAAACACCATATATTTT,CASSLTGVKGENTIYF
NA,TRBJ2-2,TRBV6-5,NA,TGTGCCAGCAGTTATATGACGCGCACCGGGGAGCTGTTTTTT,CASSYMTRTGELFF
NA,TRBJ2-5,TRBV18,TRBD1,TGTGCCAGCTCACCTGGGGACAGAGAGACCCAGTACTTC,CASSPGDRETQYF
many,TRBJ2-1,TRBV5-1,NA,TGCGCCAGCAGTATGAACTACAGGGTCGGGGATGAGCAGTTCTTC,CASSMNYRVGDEQFF
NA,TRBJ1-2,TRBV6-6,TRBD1,TGTGCCAGCTGCGGACAGGACTATGGCTACACCTTC,CASCGQDYGYTF
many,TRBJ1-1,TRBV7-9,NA,TGTGCCAGCAGCGAGATCGGGGGGAACACTGAAGCTTTCTTT,CASSEIGGNTEAFF
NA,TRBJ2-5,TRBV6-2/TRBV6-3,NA,TGTGCCAGCAGTTACCGAGGGGGGGGCCGGGAGACCCAGTACTTC,CASSYRGGGRETQYF
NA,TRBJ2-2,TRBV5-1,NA,TGCGCCAGCGGAGAACCCACTGGGGAGCTGTTTTTT,CASGEPTGELFF
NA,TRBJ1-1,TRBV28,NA,TGTGCCAGCAGTCCATATTACGGCCGGGCAACCAACACTGAAGCTTTCTTT,CASSPYYGRATNTEAFF
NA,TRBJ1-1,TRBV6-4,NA,TGTGCCAGCAGATCCCAGGGTGGGACTGAAGCTTTCTTT,CASRSQGGTEAFF
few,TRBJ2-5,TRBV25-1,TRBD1,TGTGCCAGCAGTAGGGGACAGGGGTTCCAAGAGACCCAGTACTTC,CASSRGQGFQETQYF
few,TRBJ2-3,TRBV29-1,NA,TGCAGCGGCGGGGGGGGGACAGGGCCAGATACGCAGTATTTT,CSGGGGTGPDTQYF
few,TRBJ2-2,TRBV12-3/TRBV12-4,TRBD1,TGTGCCAGCAGCTTTTACACGGACAGGGAGAACACCGGGGAGCTGTTTTTT,CASSFYTDRENTGELFF
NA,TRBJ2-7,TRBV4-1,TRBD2,TGCGCCAGCAGCCAAGATCGCGGGGGGCAGCAGGACTACGAGCAGTACTTC,CASSQDRGGQQDYEQYF
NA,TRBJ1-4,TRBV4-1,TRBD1,TGCGCCAGCAGCCAGGTTGGGACAGGGGGCCGAGAAAAACTGTTTTTT,CASSQVGTGGREKLFF
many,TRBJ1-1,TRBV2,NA,TGTGCCAGCGAGGTGGCGGGGGGACACACTGAAGCTTTCTTT,CASEVAGGHTEAFF
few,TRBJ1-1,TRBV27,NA,TGTGCCAGCAGTCCGGACAGAAGAAACACTGAAGCTTTCTTT,CASSPDRRNTEAFF
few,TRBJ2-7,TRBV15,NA,TGTGCCACCAGCATCGAACAGGGAGATACCTACGAGCAGTACTTC,CATSIEQGDTYEQYF
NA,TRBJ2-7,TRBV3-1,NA,TGTGCCAGCAGCCAATCATCCGGACTTGAGCAGTACTTC,CASSQSSGLEQYF
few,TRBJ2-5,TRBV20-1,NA,TGCAGTGCTAGGATCCCCGTCCGCAGGAGACCGCAAGAGACCCAGTACTTC,CSARIPVRRRPQETQYF
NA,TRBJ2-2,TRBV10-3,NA,TGTGCCATCAGTGACCCGAGGTCCGAAAAAACCGGGGAGCTGTTTTTT,CAISDPRSEKTGELFF
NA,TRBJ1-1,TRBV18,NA,TGTGCCAGCTCACCAAGGGTCCAGGGAGCGAACACTGAAGCTTTCTTT,CASSPRVQGANTEAFF
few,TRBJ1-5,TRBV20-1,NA,TGCAGTGCTAGAGATGGGTGGGGACGGCAGCCCCAGCATTTT,CSARDGWGRQPQHF
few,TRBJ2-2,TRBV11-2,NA,TGTGCCAGCAGCTTAATGTCGGGGGAAACCGGGGAGCTGTTTTTT,CASSLMSGETGELFF
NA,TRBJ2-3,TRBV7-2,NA,TGTGCCAGCAGCCCTGGACTACACACAGATACGCAGTATTTT,CASSPGLHTDTQYF
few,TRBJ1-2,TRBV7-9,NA,TGTGCCAGCAGCGTATATAACTATGGCTACACCTTC,CASSVYNYGYTF
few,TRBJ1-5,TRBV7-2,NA,TGTGCCAGCAGCTATATGACAGAGCCCCAGCATTTT,CASSYMTEPQHF
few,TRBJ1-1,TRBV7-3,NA,TGTGCCAGCAGCATGATGGGACGGAACACTGAAGCTTTCTTT,CASSMMGRNTEAFF
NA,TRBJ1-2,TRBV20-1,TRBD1,TGCAGTTGGGACAGGGATGGCTACACCTTC,CSWDRDGYTF
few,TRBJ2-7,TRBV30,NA,TGTGCCTGGCGAGACTCCGAGGGGAATTACTACGAGCAGTACTTC,CAWRDSEGNYYEQYF
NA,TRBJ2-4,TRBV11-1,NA,TGTGCCAGCAGCTTAGGTCCCGGGCCAGAAAACATTCAGTACTTC,CASSLGPGPENIQYF
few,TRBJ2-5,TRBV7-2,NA,TGTGCCAGCAGCAAGCAAGATGGAGAGACCCAGTACTTC,CASSKQDGETQYF
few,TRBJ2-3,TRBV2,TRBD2,TGTGCCAGCAACACCCCAGGACTAGCGGGTGCGGAGTCCCCAGATACGCAGTATTTT,CASNTPGLAGAESPDTQYF
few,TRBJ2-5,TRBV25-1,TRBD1,TGTGCCAGCAGTCCCCCCCGACAGGGGGGCGAGACCCAGTACTTC,CASSPPRQGGETQYF
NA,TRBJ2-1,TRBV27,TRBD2,TGTGCCAGCAGTTCACGGACTAGCGGGGGCCTAAGCTCCTACAATGAGCAGTTCTTC,CASSSRTSGGLSSYNEQFF
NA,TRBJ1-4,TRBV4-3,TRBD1,TGCGCCAGCAGCCAAGCCTCCGGGACAGGGAACGAAAAACTGTTTTTT,CASSQASGTGNEKLFF
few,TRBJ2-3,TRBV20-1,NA,TGCAGTGCTAGGAGCGGCCAGGGCACAACCGATACGCAGTATTTT,CSARSGQGTTDTQYF
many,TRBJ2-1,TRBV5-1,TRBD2,TGCGCCAGCAGCCCGAGCGGGAGCAACAATGAGCAGTTCTTC,CASSPSGSNNEQFF
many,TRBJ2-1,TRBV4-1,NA,TGCGCCAGCAGCCAACCCATTAGAACCCGAGACAATGAGCAGTTCTTC,CASSQPIRTRDNEQFF
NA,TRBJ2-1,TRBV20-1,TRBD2,TGCAGTGCCCCGAATAGCGGGGAAGGGAATGAGCAGTTCTTC,CSAPNSGEGNEQFF